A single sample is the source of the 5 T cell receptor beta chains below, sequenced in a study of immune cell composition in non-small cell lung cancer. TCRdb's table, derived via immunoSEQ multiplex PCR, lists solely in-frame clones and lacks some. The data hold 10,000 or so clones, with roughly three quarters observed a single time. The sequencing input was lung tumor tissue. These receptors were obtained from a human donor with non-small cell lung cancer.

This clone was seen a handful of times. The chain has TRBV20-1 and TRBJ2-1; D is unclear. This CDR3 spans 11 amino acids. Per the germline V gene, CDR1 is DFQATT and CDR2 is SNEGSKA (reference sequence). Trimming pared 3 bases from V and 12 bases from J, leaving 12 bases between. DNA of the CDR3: TGCAGTGCTAGTGGGGATTTATCGCAGTTCTTC. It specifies CSASGDLSQFF.

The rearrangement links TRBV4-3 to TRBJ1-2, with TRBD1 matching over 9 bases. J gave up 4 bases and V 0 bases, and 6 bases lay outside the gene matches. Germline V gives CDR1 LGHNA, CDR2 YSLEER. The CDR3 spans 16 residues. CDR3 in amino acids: CASSQDGTGRIYGYTF. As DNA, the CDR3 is TGCGCCAGCAGCCAAGATGGGACAGGGCGAATCTATGGCTACACCTTC.

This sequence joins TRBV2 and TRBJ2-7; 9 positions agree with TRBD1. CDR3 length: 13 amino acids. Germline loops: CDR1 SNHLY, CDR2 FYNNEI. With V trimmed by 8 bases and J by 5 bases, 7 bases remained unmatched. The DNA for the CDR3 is TGTGCCAGCCGCTCATGGACAGGGGACGAGCAGTACTTC. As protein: CASRSWTGDEQYF.

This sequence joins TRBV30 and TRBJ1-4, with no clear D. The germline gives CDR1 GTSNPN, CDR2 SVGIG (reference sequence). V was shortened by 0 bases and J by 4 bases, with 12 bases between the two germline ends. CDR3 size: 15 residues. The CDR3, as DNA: TGTGCCTGGAGTGTACCCTCGGGCGTTAATGAAAAACTGTTTTTT. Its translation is CAWSVPSGVNEKLFF. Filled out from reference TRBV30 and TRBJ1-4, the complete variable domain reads SQTIHQWPATLVQPVGSPLSLECTVEGTSNPNLYWYRQAAGRGLQLLFYSVGIGQISSEVPQNLSASRPQDRQFILSSKKLLLSDSGFYLCAWSVPSGVNEKLFFGSGTQLSVL.

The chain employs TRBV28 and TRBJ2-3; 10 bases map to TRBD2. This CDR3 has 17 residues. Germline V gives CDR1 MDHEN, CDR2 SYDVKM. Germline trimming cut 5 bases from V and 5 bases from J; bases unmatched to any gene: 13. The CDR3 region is CASSSGGAGVNGDTQYF. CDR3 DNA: TGTGCCAGCAGTAGCGGGGGGGCAGGGGTGAATGGAGATACGCAGTATTTT.